This TCR beta chain was identified during a study of vaccination and CD4 T cells after COVID-19. Turning to the study itself: Four females and six males made up the convalescents, with two Hispanic. Researchers treated cells with overlapping spike peptides taken from SARS-CoV-2, HCoV-NL63, HCoV-OC43 and HCoV-229E.

Study results and caveats: The great majority, 304 of 307 vaccine-specific clones, proved spike mono-reactive in convalescent patients.

Worth noting for this clonotype: Its antigen is as yet unknown.

Specified treatment: roughly 10-day PBMC culture with coronavirus spike peptide pools or control peptides (ViraFEST assay). CD4+ T cells that came from the unexposed donor were collected before the COVID-19 pandemic (2011-2018). Fresh replacement IL-2 medium substituted for half the medium on days 3 and 7. With the Oncomine TCR Beta short-read assay, DNA from cultured CD4+ T cells was sequenced. Someone extracted genomic DNA from cultured CD4+ T cells. Each CDR3 protein is one row after TCRdb ran MiXCR on the PCR reads. The data contain about 6,900 distinct CDR3 sequences, about 35% of them singletons. The V segment lost 4 bases and the J segment 4 bases; nucleotides outside the gene matches: 7. The CDR3 length is 14 residues. Germline CDR1 is LNHDA and CDR2 is SQIVND (reference sequence).

Sequencing was carried out using CD4+ T cells from blood, cultured in vitro. This sequence originates from a human donor in good health. J is TRBJ2-7 and V is TRBV19; TRBD2 aligns across 7 bases. Here the CDR3 reads CASSRDGTKYEQYF. The CDR3 bases are TGTGCCAGTAGTAGGGACGGGACTAAATACGAGCAGTACTTC.